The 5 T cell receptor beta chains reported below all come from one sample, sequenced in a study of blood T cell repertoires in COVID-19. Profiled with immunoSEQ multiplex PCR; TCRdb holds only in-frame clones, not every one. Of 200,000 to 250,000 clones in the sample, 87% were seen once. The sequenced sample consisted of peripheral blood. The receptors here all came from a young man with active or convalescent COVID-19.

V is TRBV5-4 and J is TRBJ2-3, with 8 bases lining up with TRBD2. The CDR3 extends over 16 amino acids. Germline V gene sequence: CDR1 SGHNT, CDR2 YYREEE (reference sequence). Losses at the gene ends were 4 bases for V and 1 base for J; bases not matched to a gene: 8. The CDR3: CASSARGGSRTDTQYF. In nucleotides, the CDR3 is TGTGCCAGCAGCGCTCGGGGGGGGTCCCGCACAGATACGCAGTATTTT.

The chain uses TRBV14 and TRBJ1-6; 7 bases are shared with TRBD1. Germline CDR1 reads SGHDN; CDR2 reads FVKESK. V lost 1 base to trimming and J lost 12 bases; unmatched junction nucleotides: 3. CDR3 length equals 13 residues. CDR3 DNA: TGTGCCAGCAGCCAAGCGAGGGGGCTACCCCTCCACTTT. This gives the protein CASSQARGLPLHF.

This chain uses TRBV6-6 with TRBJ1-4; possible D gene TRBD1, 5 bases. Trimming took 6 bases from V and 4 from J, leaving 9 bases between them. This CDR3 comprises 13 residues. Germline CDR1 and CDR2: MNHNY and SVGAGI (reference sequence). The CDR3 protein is CASRRDLNEKLFF. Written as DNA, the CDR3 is TGTGCCAGCAGGCGGGACCTTAATGAAAAACTGTTTTTT.

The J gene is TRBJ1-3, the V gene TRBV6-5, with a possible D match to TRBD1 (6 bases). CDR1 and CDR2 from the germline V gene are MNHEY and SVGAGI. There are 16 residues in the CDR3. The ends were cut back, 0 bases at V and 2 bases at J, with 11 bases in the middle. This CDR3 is CASSYSSQGAGNTIYF. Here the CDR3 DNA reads TGTGCCAGCAGTTACTCATCACAGGGCGCTGGAAACACCATATATTTT.

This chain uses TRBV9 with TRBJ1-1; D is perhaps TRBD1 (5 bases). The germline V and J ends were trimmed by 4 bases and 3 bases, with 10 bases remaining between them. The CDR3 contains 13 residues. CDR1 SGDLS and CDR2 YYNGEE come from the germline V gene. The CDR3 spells CASSYRSDTEAFF. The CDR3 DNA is TGTGCCAGCAGCTACAGGTCAGACACTGAAGCTTTCTTT.